These 21 T cell receptor beta chains share one sample of origin, sequenced in a study of blood T cell repertoires in COVID-19. TCRdb's copy holds only in-frame clones and misses some; the assay was immunoSEQ multiplex PCR. The table has 210,000 or so clones, about 83% seen once. Sequencing input: peripheral blood. These receptors came from a woman between 50 and 59 years old with active or convalescent COVID-19.

The chain carries TRBV28 and TRBJ2-7; D is perhaps TRBD2 (5 bases). The CDR3 consists of 16 residues. V was clipped by 6 bases and J by 6 bases, with 24 bases between them. The germline gives CDR1 MDHEN, CDR2 SYDVKM. CDR3 sequence: CASSRDGREGGFEQYV. DNA of the CDR3: TGTGCCAGCAGCCGAGACGGCAGAGAGGGTGGCTTCGAGCAGTACGTC.

J is TRBJ1-5 and V is TRBV20-1, with a possible D match to TRBD1 (5 bases). Germline assignment: CDR1 DFQATT and CDR2 SNEGSKA (reference sequence). There are 13 residues in the CDR3. The germline V and J ends were trimmed by 3 bases and 5 bases, with 11 bases remaining between them. The chain's CDR3 is CSASWAGHQPQHF. CDR3 DNA: TGCAGTGCTAGTTGGGCAGGGCATCAGCCCCAGCATTTT.

The chain links TRBV5-1 to TRBJ1-6, with D unresolved. This CDR3 contains 14 residues. Trimming pared 5 bases from V and 5 bases from J, leaving 11 bases between. CDR1 and CDR2 from the germline V gene are SGHRS and YFSETQ. DNA of the CDR3: TGCGCCAGCAGTTCGAGGGTGAATAATTCACCCCTCCACTTT. It yields the protein CASSSRVNNSPLHF.

The chain uses TRBV27 and TRBJ2-1, with 12 bases matching TRBD2. Germline lookup yields CDR1 MNHEY and CDR2 SMNVEV (reference sequence). V dropped 4 bases and J dropped 8; count of bases not matched to a gene: 6. The CDR3 runs 15 residues. The CDR3 nucleotides are TGTGCCAGCAGTTATCGACTAGCGGGAGAACATGAGCAGTTCTTC. It yields the protein CASSYRLAGEHEQFF.

The chain joins TRBV28 to TRBJ1-5; 8 bases fit TRBD1. The J segment lost 9 bases and the V segment lost 7 bases, leaving 14 bases of the junction unmatched. The CDR3 runs to 15 residues. The V gene's germline CDR1 is MDHEN and CDR2 SYDVKM. For the CDR3, the DNA is TGTGCCAGCACCGTGGGGCCCCAGGGGGCGAGGCCCCAGCATTTT. Protein sequence: CASTVGPQGARPQHF.

The chain employs TRBV29-1 and TRBJ2-5; 8 positions agree with TRBD2. The CDR3 is 14 residues long. The J segment lost 4 bases and the V segment lost 4 bases, leaving 8 bases of the junction unmatched. Per the germline V gene, CDR1 is SQVTM and CDR2 is ANQGSEA. CDR3 sequence: CSVVPSGGLETQYF. In DNA, the CDR3 is TGCAGCGTTGTTCCCAGCGGGGGTTTAGAGACCCAGTACTTC.

V is TRBV28 and J is TRBJ2-2; D not certain. Deletions cut 2 bases from V and 6 bases from J, with 16 bases between. Germline V gene data show CDR1 as MDHEN and CDR2 as SYDVKM. The CDR3 contains 16 residues. CDR3 region: CASSLRGSSASGELFF. As DNA, the CDR3 is TGTGCCAGCAGTTTACGTGGGTCGTCAGCGTCCGGGGAGCTGTTTTTT.

This chain uses TRBV10-2 with TRBJ1-6, with TRBD1 identical over 8 bases. V lost 7 bases, J lost 10 bases, and 18 bases stayed unmatched. Germline CDR1 WSHSY, CDR2 SAAADI. The CDR3 spans 17 residues. The CDR3 here is CASTPAGPGGFGSPLHF. The CDR3 coding sequence is TGCGCCAGCACCCCGGCGGGTCCAGGGGGCTTTGGATCACCCCTCCACTTT.

This chain connects TRBV30 to TRBJ1-2, with 7 bases aligning to TRBD1. There are 14 residues in the CDR3. Trimming removed 3 bases from V and 5 bases from J; junction bases left unmatched: 9. The germline V gene encodes CDR1 GTSNPN and CDR2 SVGIG (reference sequence). The CDR3: CAWSEGTVLYGYTF. CDR3 in DNA: TGTGCCTGGAGCGAAGGGACAGTCTTGTATGGCTACACCTTC.

The chain employs TRBV12-3 or TRBV12-4 and TRBJ2-7; a possible D gene is TRBD1 (5 bases). The CDR3 length is 13 residues. V lost 3 bases to trimming and J lost 3 bases, with 9 bases between them. CDR3 DNA: TGTGCCAGCAGTTTGGGGCCTATCTACGAGCAGTACTTC. Amino acids: CASSLGPIYEQYF.

The rearrangement uses TRBV5-1 and TRBJ1-3, with TRBD1 as a possible D gene (6 bases). The CDR3 consists of 16 residues. Between the trimmed V and J ends, which lost 5 bases and 0 bases, there was a span of 15 bases. The germline CDR1 and CDR2 sequences are SGHRS and YFSETQ. The CDR3 coding sequence is TGCGCCAGCAGTGTAGGGGGAAGTACCTCTGGAAACACCATATATTTT. Translating gives CASSVGGSTSGNTIYF.

The V call is TRBV24-1, the J call TRBJ2-5; 7 bases align to TRBD1. Germline loops: CDR1 KGHDR, CDR2 SFDVKD. This CDR3 has 15 residues. V was pared by 3 bases and J by 1 base, with 4 bases of the junction left unmatched. The CDR3, as DNA: TGTGCCACCAGTGATCAACGGGACAGCCAAGAGACCCAGTACTTC. Amino acid sequence: CATSDQRDSQETQYF.

The chain links TRBV18 to TRBJ2-1, with 7 bases matching TRBD2. The CDR3 runs 15 residues. J gave up 6 bases and V 3 bases, and 8 bases lay outside the gene matches. Germline V CDR1 and CDR2: KGHSH, LQKENI. The CDR3 bases are TGTGCCAGCTCACCGGGACTACTTTCGCTCAATGAGCAGTTCTTC. This codes for CASSPGLLSLNEQFF.

The table lists this clone with a count of one. V is TRBV9 and J is TRBJ2-1, with 11 nucleotides matching TRBD2. Germline CDR1 SGDLS, CDR2 YYNGEE. The CDR3 runs 16 residues. The J segment lost 2 bases and the V segment lost 2 bases, leaving 3 bases of the junction unmatched. The CDR3 DNA reads TGTGCCAGCAGCGTCGGACTAGCGGGCACCTACAATGAGCAGTTCTTC. Its translation: CASSVGLAGTYNEQFF.

V and J are TRBV7-6 and TRBJ1-4, with D hard to call. This CDR3 spans 11 amino acids. Germline V gives CDR1 SGHVS, CDR2 FNYEAQ. The V end lost 5 bases, the J end lost 8 bases, and 6 bases lay between the germline ends. CDR3 in DNA: TGTGCCAGCAGCCCCGGGGAAAAACTGTTTTTT. This gives the protein CASSPGEKLFF.

The chain combines TRBV7-6 with TRBJ2-3; no definite D call. V was trimmed by 5 bases and J by 2 bases, leaving 2 bases between them. Germline values: CDR1 SGHVS, CDR2 FNYEAQ. The CDR3 loop spans 11 amino acids. The CDR3 reads CASSLTDTQYF. CDR3 DNA: TGTGCCAGCAGCCTCACAGATACGCAGTATTTT.

This rearrangement joins TRBV6-1 to TRBJ1-5; D not certain. The V gene lost 4 bases and the J gene lost 3 bases, with 16 bases spanning the gap. The CDR3 runs 16 residues. The germline V gene has CDR1 MNHNS and CDR2 SASEGT. DNA for the CDR3: TGTGCCAGCAGTGTTCGGCCAGGAGGGTCCAATCAGCCCCAGCATTTT. Its protein is CASSVRPGGSNQPQHF.

This clone counts as medium-sized (0.01 to 0.1%). This sequence joins TRBV5-3 and TRBJ2-1; no firm D call. TRBV5-3 is an ORF, with its function uncertain. The CDR3 totals 16 residues. V was cut by 7 bases and J by 3 bases, with 20 bases left in between. The CDR3 protein is CARAGSPGKDYNEQFF. CDR3 nucleotides: TGTGCCAGAGCAGGATCCCCCGGAAAGGACTACAATGAGCAGTTCTTC.

The chain employs TRBV28 and TRBJ2-3; a possible D gene is TRBD2 (7 bases). Trimming cost V 4 bases and J 4 bases, with 15 bases left between them. The CDR3 is 15 residues long. Germline CDR1 MDHEN, CDR2 SYDVKM. The CDR3 DNA reads TGTGCCAGCAGTTCGCGGGGGCATAGGGCAGATACGCAGTATTTT. Residues: CASSSRGHRADTQYF. The full variable domain, with the rest looked up from reference TRBV28 and TRBJ2-3, is DVKVTQSSRYLVKRTGEKVFLECVQDMDHENMFWYRQDPGLGLRLIYFSYDVKMKEKGDIPEGYSVSREKKERFSLILESASTNQTSMYLCASSSRGHRADTQYFGPGTRLTVL.

The count of this clone is one. V usage is TRBV6-4 and J usage is TRBJ1-1; D remains unclear. Germline lookup yields CDR1 MRHNA and CDR2 SNTAGT. Trimming cost V 5 bases and J 2 bases, with 12 bases left between them. CDR3 length: 14 amino acids. CDR3 DNA: TGTGCCAGCAGTTCTACTACCCGCAACACTGAAGCTTTCTTT. Its translation: CASSSTTRNTEAFF.

This clone showed up just a few times. The rearrangement uses TRBV5-1 and TRBJ1-1; 10 bases match TRBD1. CDR1 SGHRS and CDR2 YFSETQ come from the germline V gene. CDR3 size: 16 residues. V shed 4 bases, J shed 10 bases, and the junction held 16 bases outside the gene matches. CDR3 in DNA: TGCGCCAGCAGCCCCAGTCCCGGGACAGGGGTTAGCGGAGCTTTCTTT. Protein: CASSPSPGTGVSGAFF.